A selection of T cell receptor beta chains follows, all from one sample in a study of OX40 agonist ivuxolimab in advanced cancers. Profiled with immunoSEQ multiplex PCR; TCRdb holds only in-frame clones, not every one. This table holds 20,000 to 25,000 clones, 75% to 90% found once. The source material was CD4+ or CD8+ T cells sorted from blood, sampled in a trial of the OX40 agonist ivuxolimab. The receptors stem from an adult with an advanced solid tumor such as melanoma, head and neck, liver or kidney cancer. CDR3s include the opening cysteine and the closing phenylalanine or tryptophan. The D gene is left open where the match is weak. Clone size is given for some rows only: seen once, a few or many times, or a class if the clone is expanded.

NA	TRBV28	NA	12	TRBJ1-6	CASSLPDSPLHF	TGTGCCAGCAGTTTACCGGATTCACCCCTCCACTTT
NA	TRBV30	TRBD1	15	TRBJ2-7	CAWSSYQGVSYEQYF	TGTGCCTGGAGTAGCTATCAGGGGGTCTCCTACGAGCAGTACTTC
once	TRBV5-1	TRBD2	16	TRBJ2-1	CASSLRGLAGYNEQFF	TGCGCCAGCAGCTTAAGGGGACTAGCGGGTTACAATGAGCAGTTCTTC
NA	TRBV29-1	TRBD1	13	TRBJ2-5	CSAEDRGEETQYF	TGCAGCGCGGAGGACAGGGGAGAGGAGACCCAGTACTTC
NA	TRBV15	NA	12	TRBJ1-2	CATSGQSSGYTF	TGTGCCACCAGCGGCCAGTCTAGTGGCTACACCTTC
NA	TRBV9	NA	16	TRBJ2-7	CASSVTGTSLSYEQYF	TGTGCCAGCAGCGTAACCGGGACATCACTCTCCTACGAGCAGTACTTC
NA	TRBV15	TRBD2	17	TRBJ2-3	CATSRGEGLGFSDTQYF	TGTGCCACCAGCAGAGGAGAGGGACTAGGGTTTTCAGATACGCAGTATTTT
NA	TRBV14	TRBD2	19	TRBJ2-3	CASSQGLLAGSPLSDTQYF	TGTGCCAGCAGCCAAGGGTTGTTAGCGGGGAGCCCGCTTTCAGATACGCAGTATTTT
NA	TRBV9	TRBD1	17	TRBJ2-3	CASSSPLRTGGMDTQYF	TGTGCCAGCAGCTCCCCCCTGAGGACAGGAGGTATGGATACGCAGTATTTT
NA	TRBV7-2	NA	13	TRBJ2-7	CASSHRGSPEQYF	TGTGCCAGCAGCCATCGCGGATCTCCAGAGCAGTACTTC
NA	TRBV6-1	NA	14	TRBJ1-1	CASSPLGGNTEAFF	TGTGCCAGCAGTCCGCTGGGGGGTAACACTGAAGCTTTCTTT
NA	TRBV4-1	NA	13	TRBJ2-7	CASSLTGSGEQYF	TGCGCCAGCAGCTTAACAGGGTCGGGGGAGCAGTACTTC
NA	TRBV4-2	TRBD2	20	TRBJ2-5	CASSQDLVGTSAVPDETQYF	TGTGCCAGCAGCCAAGATCTTGTTGGGACTAGCGCCGTACCCGATGAGACCCAGTACTTC
NA	TRBV7-8	TRBD2	16	TRBJ2-3	CASSTLAGVTTDTQYF	TGTGCCAGCAGCACTTTAGCGGGAGTCACCACAGATACGCAGTATTTT
NA	TRBV9	NA	11	TRBJ1-2	CASSDARGYTF	TGTGCCAGCAGCGACGCCCGGGGCTACACCTTC
NA	TRBV7-9	TRBD1	16	TRBJ2-5	CASTLPRTGDQETQYF	TGTGCCAGCACCCTACCCCGGACAGGGGACCAAGAGACCCAGTACTTC
once	TRBV7-2	NA	14	TRBJ1-1	CASSLGVTVPEAFF	TGTGCCAGCAGCTTAGGGGTTACCGTCCCAGAAGCTTTCTTT
NA	TRBV5-5	TRBD1	14	TRBJ2-7	CASSFGTGFYEQYF	TGTGCCAGCAGCTTCGGGACAGGGTTCTACGAGCAGTACTTC
NA	TRBV29-1	TRBD1	14	TRBJ2-5	CSVKTGETKETQYF	TGCAGCGTTAAAACAGGGGAGACTAAAGAGACCCAGTACTTC
NA	TRBV27	TRBD2	17	TRBJ2-3	CASSLMGLAGGTDTQYF	TGTGCCAGCAGCTTAATGGGACTAGCGGGGGGAACAGATACGCAGTATTTT
once	TRBV2	NA	12	TRBJ2-7	CASSDFDYEQYF	TGTGCCAGCAGTGATTTCGACTACGAGCAGTACTTC
NA	TRBV7-8	TRBD1	15	TRBJ1-3	CASSDRTGAGNTIYF	TGTGCCAGCAGCGACCGGACAGGGGCAGGAAACACCATATATTTT
NA	TRBV9	NA	13	TRBJ2-7	CASSVVTSSEQYF	TGTGCCAGCAGCGTGGTTACTAGCTCCGAGCAGTACTTC
NA	TRBV7-2	NA	14	TRBJ2-5	CASSLEPLGETQYF	TGTGCCAGCAGCTTAGAGCCACTAGGGGAGACCCAGTACTTC
NA	TRBV6-6	TRBD1	15	TRBJ2-5	CASSLGRQGWETQYF	TGTGCCAGCAGTTTGGGGCGACAGGGATGGGAGACCCAGTACTTC
NA	TRBV5-8	NA	14	TRBJ2-3	CASSLISAADTQYF	TGTGCCAGCAGCTTGATTAGTGCCGCAGATACGCAGTATTTT
NA	TRBV9	NA	16	TRBJ2-1	CASSPRPTEVYNEQFF	TGTGCCAGCAGCCCTCGCCCGACAGAGGTTTACAATGAGCAGTTCTTC
NA	TRBV7-8	NA	14	TRBJ2-7	CASSLVGALEEQYF	TGTGCCAGCAGCTTAGTGGGAGCCCTGGAAGAGCAGTACTTC
NA	TRBV4-1	NA	14	TRBJ1-2	CASSQGGRAYGYTF	TGCGCCAGCAGCCAAGGGGGAAGAGCCTATGGCTACACCTTC
NA	TRBV9	TRBD2	17	TRBJ2-3	CASSVESAGGSTDTQYF	TGTGCCAGCAGCGTAGAATCGGCGGGGGGGTCCACAGATACGCAGTATTTT
NA	TRBV19	TRBD1	18	TRBJ2-7	CASSPDRGILADSYEQYF	TGTGCCAGTAGCCCGGACAGGGGGATTCTAGCGGACTCCTACGAGCAGTACTTC
NA	TRBV11-2	NA	15	TRBJ2-7	CASSPTGLLSYEQYF	TGTGCCAGCAGCCCCACGGGGCTTCTCTCCTACGAGCAGTACTTC
NA	TRBV5-8	TRBD2	12	TRBJ2-7	CASSAGGYEQYF	TGTGCCAGCAGCGCGGGAGGATACGAGCAGTACTTC
medium-sized	TRBV4-1	NA	13	TRBJ1-1	CASSSQGGAEAFF	TGCGCCAGCAGCTCCCAAGGGGGAGCCGAAGCTTTCTTT
NA	TRBV30	NA	12	TRBJ1-5	CARSDPLGPQHF	TGTGCCCGGAGTGACCCCCTTGGGCCCCAGCATTTT
NA	TRBV13	TRBD2	17	TRBJ2-2	CASSSTSGGVDTGELFF	TGTGCCAGCAGCTCGACTAGCGGGGGGGTAGACACCGGGGAGCTGTTTTTT
NA	TRBV5-1	NA	14	TRBJ2-3	CASSFMGGTDTQYF	TGCGCCAGCAGCTTCATGGGAGGCACAGATACGCAGTATTTT
NA	TRBV19	TRBD1	14	TRBJ1-6	CASCDRGQNSPLHF	TGTGCAAGTTGTGACAGGGGCCAAAATTCACCCCTCCACTTT
NA	TRBV6-6	NA	13	TRBJ1-1	CASNTGRNTEAFF	TGTGCCAGCAACACGGGCAGGAACACTGAAGCTTTCTTT
NA	TRBV7-9	TRBD1	12	TRBJ2-7	CASSLAGTAKYF	TGTGCCAGCAGCTTAGCCGGGACAGCCAAGTACTTC
NA	TRBV4-1	TRBD1	14	TRBJ2-7	CASSQARGQSEQYF	TGCGCCAGCAGCCAAGCCAGGGGGCAAAGCGAGCAGTACTTC
NA	TRBV4-1	TRBD2	16	TRBJ2-1	CASSQDWTSGNNEQFF	TGCGCCAGCAGCCAAGATTGGACTAGCGGCAACAATGAGCAGTTCTTC
NA	TRBV19	TRBD2	15	TRBJ2-7	CASRTRLAGPYEQYF	TGTGCCAGTAGGACGAGGCTAGCGGGACCCTACGAGCAGTACTTC
NA	TRBV19	TRBD1	12	TRBJ1-1	CASTQGTGEAFF	TGTGCCAGTACCCAGGGGACAGGAGAAGCTTTCTTT
NA	TRBV9	NA	14	TRBJ2-7	CASSDDRSEYEQYF	TGTGCCAGCAGCGACGACAGGTCGGAGTACGAGCAGTACTTC
NA	TRBV9	NA	14	TRBJ2-5	CASSVGSLVGTQYF	TGTGCCAGCAGCGTAGGTTCCCTCGTGGGGACCCAGTACTTC
once	TRBV2	NA	18	TRBJ2-3	CASRPNPPGVEGTDTQYF	TGTGCCAGCAGGCCTAACCCGCCAGGGGTTGAGGGCACAGATACGCAGTATTTT
NA	TRBV5-6	NA	15	TRBJ2-7	CASSLVSSPWDEQYF	TGTGCCAGCAGCTTGGTATCCTCTCCCTGGGACGAGCAGTACTTC
NA	TRBV6-5	TRBD2	16	TRBJ2-1	CASSYRAGGLYNEQFF	TGTGCCAGCAGTTACCGGGCGGGAGGGCTCTACAATGAGCAGTTCTTC
NA	TRBV18	TRBD1	11	TRBJ2-1	CASSGRDRQFF	TGTGCCAGCTCAGGCCGGGACAGGCAGTTCTTC